This T cell receptor (beta chain) emerged from a study of blood T cell repertoires in COVID-19. Method: immunoSEQ multiplex PCR; TCRdb's copy keeps in-frame clones and lacks some. The top ten hold around 3% of the sample, which has fewer than 300,000 clones, approximately 81% seen once. This clone was seen a few times. This TCR came from a woman in her fifties or sixties with active or convalescent COVID-19. Sequencing was done on a sample of peripheral blood.

Here the CDR3 DNA reads TGTGCCAGCAGCCACCTACTAGCGGGGGGGCCGCGCCAAGAGACCCAGTACTTC. This sequence encodes CASSHLLAGGPRQETQYF. The chain is built from TRBV3-1 (or the pseudogene TRBV3-2) and TRBJ2-5, with 13 bases that match TRBD2. After removal of 3 bases from V and 1 base from J, the junction contained 8 bases not matched to a gene. The germline gives CDR1 LGHDT, CDR2 YNNKEL (reference sequence). CDR3 length equals 18 residues.